The 14 T cell receptor beta chains presented below share a single source sample, sequenced in a study of T cells in Graves' hyperthyroidism and ophthalmopathy. What was amplified from RNA transcripts were TCR beta CDR3 regions. HTBI primers were employed in a first-round RT-PCR of the TCR CDR3. TCRdb passed the multiplex PCR reads through MiXCR, listing each CDR3 protein once. This sample has approximately 570,000 distinct CDR3 sequences, with 15% to 20% found just once. Sequenced material: blood. These receptors came from a man aged 35-49 years with Graves' ophthalmopathy.

This clonotype was seen repeatedly, ten times or more. The CDR3: CAIRGGPGGYEQYF. As DNA, the CDR3 is TGTGCCATCAGGGGGGGACCCGGCGGCTACGAGCAGTACTTC. V is TRBV10-3 and J is TRBJ2-7, with D perhaps matching TRBD2 (6 bases). Trimming shortened V by 6 bases and J by 3 bases, and 15 bases separated the two germline ends. This CDR3 has 14 amino acids. CDR1 ENHRY and CDR2 SYGVKD come from the germline V gene.

The CDR3 nucleotides are TGCAGCGTTGAATTGGACTTATCGAATACGCAGTATTTT. Protein product: CSVELDLSNTQYF. The rearrangement joins TRBV29-1 to TRBJ2-3, with D perhaps TRBD2 (5 bases). The germline V gene encodes CDR1 SQVTM and CDR2 ANQGSEA. The length of the CDR3 is 13 residues. Trimming stripped 2 bases from V and 7 bases from J, with 13 bases between.

This clonotype was seen a handful of times. J is TRBJ2-1 and V is TRBV11-2; 12 nucleotides line up with TRBD2. V gave up 5 bases and J gave up 8 bases; unmatched junction bases: 13. This CDR3 is 17 amino acids long. Germline assignment: CDR1 SGHAT and CDR2 FQNNGV. CDR3 residues: CASSIFATSGRGHEQFF. Here the CDR3 DNA reads TGTGCCAGCAGCATCTTCGCGACTAGCGGGAGAGGGCATGAGCAGTTCTTC. The full variable domain, in which reference TRBV11-2 and TRBJ2-1 provide the parts outside the CDR3, is EAGVAQSPRYKIIEKRQSVAFWCNPISGHATLYWYQQILGQGPKLLIQFQNNGVVDDSQLPKDRFSAERLKGVDSTLKIQPAKLEDSAVYLCASSIFATSGRGHEQFFGPGTRLTVL.

This clonotype was counted only a few times. This chain joins TRBV12-3 or TRBV12-4 and TRBJ2-3; TRBD2 is a possible D gene (6 bases). This CDR3 comprises 12 residues. V shed 9 bases and J shed 5 bases, with 12 bases lying between them. CDR3 coding DNA: TGTGCCAGTGGGGGGATAGTAGATACGCAGTATTTT. This gives the protein CASGGIVDTQYF.

V is TRBV6-2 or TRBV6-3 and J is TRBJ2-1; no clear D gene. This CDR3 is 17 amino acids long. Deletions cut 0 bases from V and 1 base from J, with 13 bases between. Germline V gene sequence: CDR1 MNHEY, CDR2 SVGEGT. CDR3 sequence reads: CASSYSPFVSSYNEQFF. CDR3 in DNA: TGTGCCAGCAGTTACTCGCCCTTCGTATCGTCCTACAATGAGCAGTTCTTC.

This clonotype was seen many times. The chain employs TRBV2 and TRBJ2-7; 7 bases fit TRBD2. This CDR3 is 14 amino acids long. Per the germline V gene, CDR1 is SNHLY and CDR2 is FYNNEI. V shed 7 bases and J 5 bases; nucleotides not matched to a gene: 11. The CDR3 here is CASTTIGRRDEQYF. DNA for the CDR3: TGTGCCAGCACTACTATCGGGAGGCGGGACGAGCAGTACTTC. The entire variable domain, with the rest obtained from reference TRBV2 and TRBJ2-7, is as follows: EPEVTQTPSHQVTQMGQEVILRCVPISNHLYFYWYRQILGQKVEFLVSFYNNEISEKSEIFDDQFSVERPDGSNFTLKIRSTKLEDSAMYFCASTTIGRRDEQYFGPGTRLTVT.

This clonotype was seen a few times. The chain has TRBV12-3 or TRBV12-4 and TRBJ2-3, with 7 bases lining up with TRBD2. The CDR3 is made up of 14 amino acids. The V and J ends lost 10 bases and 0 bases, in that order; junction bases with no gene match: 7. This CDR3 is CAIGRTLSTDTQYF. The CDR3, as DNA: TGTGCCATCGGGAGGACCCTAAGCACAGATACGCAGTATTTT.

This clonotype was counted many times. V is TRBV18 and J is TRBJ2-2, with D tentatively TRBD2 (5 bases). V lost 3 bases and J 8 bases, leaving 10 bases between the germline ends. Germline lookup yields CDR1 KGHSH and CDR2 LQKENI. This CDR3 has 13 amino acids. In DNA, the CDR3 is TGTGCCAGCTCACCGGGAGAAGGAGGGGAGCTGTTTTTT. Translation gives CASSPGEGGELFF. The whole variable domain, filled in from reference TRBV18 and TRBJ2-2, reads NAGVMQNPRHLVRRRGQEARLRCSPMKGHSHVYWYRQLPEEGLKFMVYLQKENIIDESGMPKERFSAEFPKEGPSILRIQQVVRGDSAAYFCASSPGEGGELFFGEGSRLTVL.

As for this clonotype: A read error is possible here, since a much larger clone lies one base away. This chain uses TRBV18 with TRBJ1-5; D not resolved. Per germline, CDR1 KGHSH and CDR2 LQKENI. Trimming took 4 bases from V and 2 from J, leaving 9 bases between them. The CDR3 runs to 14 residues. Written as DNA, the CDR3 is TGTGCCAGCTCACTACTGGATGGCAATCAGCCCCAGCATTTT. It specifies CASSLLDGNQPQHF.

This clonotype appeared many times. This chain connects TRBV12-3 or TRBV12-4 to TRBJ1-1; 7 positions match TRBD1. V shed 3 bases and J 5 bases; nucleotides not matched to a gene: 9. The CDR3 is made up of 15 amino acids. CDR3 protein: CASSFGAGGGTEAFF. The CDR3 DNA reads as TGTGCCAGCAGTTTCGGTGCAGGGGGGGGGACTGAAGCTTTCTTT.

This clonotype was seen a handful of times. Germline is not matched at one junction end, which may reflect a read error. The V call is TRBV27, the J call TRBJ2-7; no reliable D call. Germline values: CDR1 MNHEY, CDR2 SMNVEV (reference sequence). This CDR3 spans 11 amino acids. For the CDR3, the DNA is TGTGCCAGCAGTTCGTCTTACGGGCAGTACTTC. Translating it yields CASSSSYGQYF.

The genes are TRBV7-9 and TRBJ1-4; maybe TRBD1 (6 bases). The CDR3 runs 14 residues. Per germline, CDR1 SEHNR and CDR2 FQNEAQ (reference sequence). The V end was cut by 5 bases, the J end by 11 bases, with 18 bases between. The CDR3, as DNA: TGTGCCAGCAGCGCTCGAGGGGGGGCGCGGAAACTGTTTTTT. It codes for CASSARGGARKLFF.

The genes are TRBV19 and TRBJ2-2; D may match TRBD1 or TRBD2 (5 bases each). The CDR3 is 16 amino acids. Germline V lookup: CDR1 LNHDA, CDR2 SQIVND (reference sequence). Trimming pared 7 bases from V and 0 bases from J, leaving 15 bases between. The CDR3, as DNA: TGTGCCAGTATGGAAGAGGGGCCAACGAACACCGGGGAGCTGTTTTTT. It codes for CASMEEGPTNTGELFF.

This clonotype appeared a few times. The CDR3 region is CASNLAGGSYEQYF. For the CDR3, the DNA is TGCGCCAGCAACCTAGCGGGAGGTTCCTACGAGCAGTACTTC. V and J are TRBV5-1 and TRBJ2-7; 11 bases map to TRBD2. V lost 6 bases to trimming and J lost 1 base; unmatched junction nucleotides: 3. Germline V lookup: CDR1 SGHRS, CDR2 YFSETQ. This CDR3 is built from 14 residues.